This TCR beta chain is from a study of a mutant IDH1 vaccine in newly diagnosed glioma. For the study at large: Either 4-6 weeks after radiotherapy alone or alongside temozolomide, vaccination was begun. The sex distribution of treated patients was around 62% male and roughly 38% female, with a mean age of 40.4 years.

Of note for this clone: What it binds is not known.

General study findings and limits: Immune responses arising from the vaccine appeared in more than 90% of patients.

CDR3 length equals 13 residues. Time point specified: week 23, last vaccination. A 20-mer mutant IDH1 peptide at 300 ug was injected subcutaneously with topical imiquimod. Using immunoSEQ multiplex PCR, the repertoire was profiled, and TCRdb retains in-frame clones only, with some absent. Of around 30,000 clones in the sample, approximately 84% were seen once. This specimen consisted of PBMCs, obtained from a glioma patient whose treatment included an IDH1 peptide vaccine. This chain links TRBV21-1 with TRBJ1-1. TRBV21-1 is a listed pseudogene. The sequence derives from a woman aged 18 to 35 with glioma. The CDR3 coding sequence is TGTGCCAGCAGCAGTGGACCCTCGGCTGAAGCTTTCTTT. It translates to CASSSGPSAEAFF.